The text below deals with one T cell receptor (beta chain). No antigen is known for it. CDR3 length equals 13 residues. Germline assignment: CDR1 SEHNR and CDR2 FQNEAQ (reference sequence). With V trimmed by 5 bases and J by 13 bases, 10 bases remained unmatched. The data were produced by immunoSEQ multiplex PCR, yet TCRdb's version contains in-frame clones alone and is incomplete. This table holds around 25,000 clones, 80% to 90% found once. This specimen comes from a study of OX40 agonist ivuxolimab in advanced cancers. Study-level background: Clinicians treated patients with ivuxolimab, an agonistic anti-OX40 (CD134) antibody.

Study-wide findings and caveats: In the 0.1 to 3.0 mg/kg range, CD4+ and CD8+ blood T cells had expanded clonally by week 6.

Sequencing was performed on CD4+ or CD8+ T cells sorted from blood, taken in a trial of the OX40 agonist ivuxolimab. This chain uses TRBV7-9 with TRBJ2-1; TRBD2 aligns across 8 bases. The sequence was collected from an adult with an advanced solid tumor such as melanoma, head and neck, liver or kidney cancer. The DNA for the CDR3 is TGTGCCAGCAGCCCGGCCCTACGGGAGGGTCAGTTCTTC. Its translation is CASSPALREGQFF.